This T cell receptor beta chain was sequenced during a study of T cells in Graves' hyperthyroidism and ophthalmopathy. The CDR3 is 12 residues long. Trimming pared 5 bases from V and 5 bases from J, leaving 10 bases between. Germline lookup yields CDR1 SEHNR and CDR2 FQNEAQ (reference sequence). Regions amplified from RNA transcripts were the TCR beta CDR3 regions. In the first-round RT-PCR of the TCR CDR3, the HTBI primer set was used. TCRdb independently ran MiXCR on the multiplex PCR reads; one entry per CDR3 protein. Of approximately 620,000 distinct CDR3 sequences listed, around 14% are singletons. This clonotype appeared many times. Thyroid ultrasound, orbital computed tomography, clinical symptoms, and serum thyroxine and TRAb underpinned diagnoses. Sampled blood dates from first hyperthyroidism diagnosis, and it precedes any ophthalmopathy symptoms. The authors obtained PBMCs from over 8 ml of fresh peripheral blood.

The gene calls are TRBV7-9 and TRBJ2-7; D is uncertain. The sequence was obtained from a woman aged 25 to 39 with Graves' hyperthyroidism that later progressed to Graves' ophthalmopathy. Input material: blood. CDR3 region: CASSPTRDEQYF. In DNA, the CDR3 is TGTGCCAGCAGCCCGACACGAGACGAGCAGTACTTC.